The sequence of this T cell receptor beta chain was determined in a study of CD8 T cells in Susac syndrome. Study background: The Susac syndrome patients that were sequenced included 5 or 6 with active disease and roughly 8 in remission.

CDR1 and CDR2 (germline): DFQATT, SNEGSKA (reference sequence). The CDR3 totals 16 residues. The V and J ends lost 5 bases and 2 bases, in that order; junction bases with no gene match: 13. Reverse transcription used roughly 0.45 to 1 ug RNA and random hexamers. TCRdb processed the immunoSEQ multiplex PCR reads anew with MiXCR; each CDR3 protein has one entry. The data contain about 190,000 distinct CDR3 sequences, 90% to 97% of them singletons. Details on this clonotype: Its antigen is not identified.

Notes on the study in general: Repertoires of Susac syndrome CD4+ T cells lacked clonal expansion.

Through negative isolation, CD4+ and CD8+ T cells were obtained, while TEMRA cells were enriched using FACS. The sequence was collected from a human donor with Susac syndrome. This chain connects TRBV20-1 to TRBJ2-7; 9 bases are a match to TRBD2. Sequencing was carried out using CD4+ T cells from PBMCs. Here the CDR3 DNA reads TGCAGTGCTCCTAGACCCATAGCGGGGGTTACCTACGAGCAGTACTTC. It translates to CSAPRPIAGVTYEQYF.